The rows below give T cell receptor beta chains drawn from one sample of a study of T cell repertoires in cytomegalovirus infection. These receptors' antigens are unknown. TCRdb processed the reads anew with MiXCR; each CDR3 protein has one entry. The table shows around 750,000 distinct CDR3 sequences, with 32% occurring only once. The material sequenced was cultured CD8+ T cells from PBMCs, taken from culture after CMV antigen stimulation. All receptors come from a human donor in good health (CMV status not recorded). Some clones in this sample may be carry-over from other donors' samples. The CDR3 runs from the conserved cysteine through the conserved F or W. D genes are given only for firm matches. Clone size, where shown, is once, few, many, or a class for clones that have expanded.

>-|TRBV12-3/TRBV12-4|-|TRBJ2-1
CASSLGSFSSYNEQFF
TGTGCCAGCAGTTTAGGCAGTTTCAGCTCCTACAATGAGCAGTTCTTC
>-|TRBV20-1|-|TRBJ1-2
CSASSREWYGYTF
TGCAGTGCTAGTAGCAGGGAGTGGTATGGCTACACCTTC
>-|TRBV2|-|TRBJ2-1
CASSGTVHEQFF
TGTGCCAGCAGTGGGACAGTCCATGAGCAGTTCTTC
>-|TRBV9|-|TRBJ2-7
CASSVGQYYEQYF
TGTGCCAGCAGCGTAGGACAGTACTACGAGCAGTACTTC
>-|TRBV7-3|-|TRBJ2-5
CASSLTTGPQETQYF
TGTGCCAGCAGCCTAACGACAGGTCCGCAAGAGACCCAGTACTTC
>TRBD2|TRBV4-3|-|TRBJ2-3
CASSQGPGGALGTDTQYF
TGCGCCAGCAGCCAAGGTCCGGGAGGGGCTTTAGGTACAGATACGCAGTATTTT
>-|TRBV7-2|few|TRBJ2-4
CASSLAALVDIQYF
TGTGCCAGCAGCTTAGCGGCCCTGGTGGACATTCAGTACTTC
>TRBD1|TRBV19|few|TRBJ2-7
CASSIEQGAYEQYF
TGTGCCAGTAGTATTGAACAGGGGGCCTACGAGCAGTACTTC
>-|TRBV7-9|-|TRBJ1-1
CASSLDAGRGFMNTEAFF
TGTGCCAGCAGCTTAGATGCAGGTAGAGGGTTCATGAACACTGAAGCTTTCTTT
>-|TRBV27|few|TRBJ2-5
CASSLLRGEETQYF
TGTGCCAGCAGTCTCCTAAGGGGAGAAGAGACCCAGTACTTC
>-|TRBV4-3|few|TRBJ1-2
CASSSGRNVGYGYTF
TGCGCCAGCAGCTCAGGGCGCAACGTGGGCTATGGCTACACCTTC
>-|TRBV11-3|-|TRBJ2-1
CASSANYGGYNEQFF
TGTGCCAGCAGCGCGAATTATGGGGGTTACAATGAGCAGTTCTTC
>TRBD1|TRBV7-6|many|TRBJ2-1
CASSLAPPIVLDRGHNEQFF
TGTGCCAGCAGCTTAGCGCCACCGATTGTCCTGGACAGGGGACACAATGAGCAGTTCTTC
>-|TRBV2|-|TRBJ1-4
CASSSLYGTNEKLFF
TGTGCCAGCAGCAGTCTCTATGGAACTAATGAAAAACTGTTTTTT
>TRBD1|TRBV11-1|-|TRBJ1-6
CASSPGGAWDYNSPLHF
TGTGCCAGCAGCCCAGGGGGGGCCTGGGACTATAATTCACCCCTCCACTTT
>-|TRBV7-9|few|TRBJ2-5
CASSLAGSRETQYF
TGTGCCAGCAGCTTAGCGGGGTCCCGCGAGACCCAGTACTTC
>-|TRBV24-1|few|TRBJ2-3
CATSWADTQYF
TGTGCCACCTCCTGGGCAGATACGCAGTATTTT
>-|TRBV6-1|-|TRBJ1-5
CASSEDSHPWPQHF
TGTGCCAGCAGTGAGGACAGCCATCCGTGGCCCCAGCATTTT
>-|TRBV4-1|-|TRBJ2-5
CASSQGPPPETQYF
TGCGCCAGCAGCCAAGGACCCCCTCCGGAGACCCAGTACTTC
>-|TRBV7-9|many|TRBJ2-7
CASSLDGRVGEQYF
TGTGCCAGCAGCTTAGATGGCAGGGTGGGCGAGCAGTACTTC
>-|TRBV6-2/TRBV6-3|-|TRBJ1-6
CASSYGNNSYNSPLHF
TGTGCCAGCAGTTACGGGAACAACTCCTATAATTCACCCCTCCACTTT
>-|TRBV7-9|-|TRBJ2-5
CASSLVGLQETQYF
TGTGCCAGCAGCTTAGTAGGCCTCCAAGAGACCCAGTACTTC
>TRBD1|TRBV20-1|few|TRBJ1-5
CSAWDRGSAQPQHF
TGCAGTGCTTGGGACAGGGGTAGCGCTCAGCCCCAGCATTTT
>TRBD1|TRBV20-1|-|TRBJ2-7
CSARARDSIYEQYF
TGCAGTGCTAGAGCCCGGGACAGCATCTACGAGCAGTACTTC
>-|TRBV4-2|-|TRBJ2-1
CASSQERPVRDEQFF
TGTGCCAGCAGCCAAGAGAGACCGGTCAGGGATGAGCAGTTCTTC
>-|TRBV27|few|TRBJ1-1
CASSPSQGWAEAFF
TGTGCCAGCAGTCCCTCACAAGGTTGGGCTGAAGCTTTCTTT
>TRBD2|TRBV7-2|-|TRBJ2-5
CASSLDGGAQETHYF
TGTGCCAGCAGCTTAGACGGGGGGGCCCAAGAGACCCATTACTTC
>TRBD2|TRBV12-3/TRBV12-4|-|TRBJ2-1
CAGSPGTSGNEQFF
TGTGCCGGCAGTCCTGGGACTAGCGGCAATGAGCAGTTCTTC
>-|TRBV27|few|TRBJ2-3
CASSFDIGYTDTQYF
TGTGCCAGCAGTTTCGACATTGGATACACAGATACGCAGTATTTT
>-|TRBV11-2|many|TRBJ1-1
CASSYQVNTEAFF
TGTGCCAGCAGCTATCAGGTGAACACTGAAGCTTTCTTT
>TRBD2|TRBV7-9|few|TRBJ2-5
CASSFGGAGIETQYF
TGTGCCAGCAGCTTCGGGGGGGCCGGTATAGAGACCCAGTACTTC
>-|TRBV6-8|-|TRBJ1-1
CASSYKDRAHPEAFF
TGTGCCAGCAGTTACAAGGACCGGGCTCACCCTGAAGCTTTCTTT
>TRBD1|TRBV7-2|many|TRBJ1-1
CASSWEGQGAMNTEAFF
TGTGCCAGCAGCTGGGAGGGACAGGGGGCGATGAACACTGAAGCTTTCTTT
>TRBD1|TRBV7-6|many|TRBJ2-5
CASSAPGGKETQYF
TGTGCCAGCAGCGCCCCAGGGGGCAAGGAGACCCAGTACTTC
>-|TRBV27|-|TRBJ2-7
CASSSLGAPLMSYEQYF
TGTGCCAGCAGTTCGTTGGGCGCTCCACTTATGTCCTACGAGCAGTACTTC
>-|TRBV27|-|TRBJ1-2
CASSKHIHHGYTF
TGTGCCAGCAGCAAGCACATCCACCATGGCTACACCTTC
>TRBD1|TRBV12-3/TRBV12-4|-|TRBJ2-5
CASSFRDRFQETQYF
TGTGCCAGCAGTTTTAGGGACAGATTCCAAGAGACCCAGTACTTC
>-|TRBV6-2/TRBV6-3|few|TRBJ2-5
CASSIASETQYF
TGTGCCAGCAGTATTGCCAGTGAGACCCAGTACTTC
>-|TRBV6-1|-|TRBJ1-1
CASLEIPEAFF
TGTGCCAGCTTGGAGATACCTGAAGCTTTCTTT
>-|TRBV12-3/TRBV12-4|few|TRBJ2-6
CATKGGVNTGANVLTF
TGTGCCACCAAAGGAGGGGTGAATACTGGGGCCAACGTCCTGACTTTC
>-|TRBV6-1|few|TRBJ1-4
CASRRGSHEKLFF
TGTGCCAGCAGAAGAGGATCGCATGAAAAACTGTTTTTT
>-|TRBV12-3/TRBV12-4|few|TRBJ1-6
CASSLGTGQLYNSPLHF
TGTGCCAGCAGTTTAGGAACAGGGCAGCTCTATAATTCACCCCTCCACTTT
>-|TRBV9|-|TRBJ2-3
CASSSGLMGLTPYTQYF
TGTGCCAGCAGCTCGGGTCTGATGGGACTCACACCGTATACGCAGTATTTT
>TRBD1|TRBV6-1|-|TRBJ2-5
CASSEGQGSQETQYF
TGTGCCAGCAGTGAGGGACAGGGGTCGCAAGAGACCCAGTACTTC
>TRBD1|TRBV7-8|many|TRBJ1-1
CASIPDRGWVNTEAFF
TGTGCCAGCATCCCTGACAGGGGTTGGGTGAACACTGAAGCTTTCTTT
>-|TRBV6-2/TRBV6-3|few|TRBJ1-1
CASRTRGGEAFF
TGTGCCAGCAGAACTAGGGGAGGTGAAGCTTTCTTT
>-|TRBV6-1|many|TRBJ2-7
CASSPTTYEQYF
TGTGCCAGCAGTCCTACTACCTACGAGCAGTACTTC
>-|TRBV6-5|-|TRBJ2-5
CASNQAYQETQYF
TGTGCCAGCAACCAGGCTTACCAAGAGACCCAGTACTTC
>TRBD1|TRBV19|few|TRBJ2-2
CASTDLLAGTGKTGELFF
TGTGCCAGTACCGATCTTCTGGCCGGGACAGGGAAGACCGGGGAGCTGTTTTTT